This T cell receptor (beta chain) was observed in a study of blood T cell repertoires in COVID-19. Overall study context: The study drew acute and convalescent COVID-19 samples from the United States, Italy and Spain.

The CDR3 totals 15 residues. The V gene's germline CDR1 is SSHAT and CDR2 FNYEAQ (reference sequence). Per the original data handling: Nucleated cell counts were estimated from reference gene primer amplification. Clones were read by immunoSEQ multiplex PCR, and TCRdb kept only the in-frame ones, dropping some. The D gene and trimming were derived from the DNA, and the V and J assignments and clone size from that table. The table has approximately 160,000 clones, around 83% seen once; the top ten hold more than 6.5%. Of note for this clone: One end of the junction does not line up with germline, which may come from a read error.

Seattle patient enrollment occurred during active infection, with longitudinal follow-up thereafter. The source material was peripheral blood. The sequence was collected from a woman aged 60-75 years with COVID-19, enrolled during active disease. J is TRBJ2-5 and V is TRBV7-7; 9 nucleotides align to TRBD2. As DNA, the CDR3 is TGTGCTAGCAGCCTTAGCGGGAGCAGTCGGGAGACCCAGTACTTC. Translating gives CASSLSGSSRETQYF. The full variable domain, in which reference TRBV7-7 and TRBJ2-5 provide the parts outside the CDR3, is GAGVSQSPRYKVTKRGQDVTLRCDPISSHATLYWYQQALGQGPEFLTYFNYEAQPDKSGLPSDRFSAERPEGSISTLTIQRTEQRDSAMYRCASSLSGSSRETQYFGPGTRLLVL.